A single sample gave rise to the 2 T cell receptor beta chains below, sequenced in a study of OX40 agonist ivuxolimab in advanced cancers. Libraries were prepared by immunoSEQ multiplex PCR; TCRdb keeps only in-frame clonotypes and omits some of them. Found here are about 110,000 clones, about 91% of them singletons; the top ten hold over 0.6%. Sample: CD4+ or CD8+ T cells sorted from blood, taken in a trial of the OX40 agonist ivuxolimab. Receptors were obtained from an adult with an advanced solid tumor such as melanoma, head and neck, liver or kidney cancer.

Only one count was recorded for this clone. The V and J genes are TRBV5-4 and TRBJ2-5; TRBD2 matches at 8 bases. CDR3 length: 16 amino acids. V lost 0 bases, J lost 1 base, and 5 bases stayed unmatched. Germline V gives CDR1 SGHNT, CDR2 YYREEE (reference sequence). Here the CDR3 reads CASSLGTSPVQETQYF. The DNA for the CDR3 is TGTGCCAGCAGCTTGGGGACTAGCCCGGTCCAAGAGACCCAGTACTTC. Full variable domain (remainder filled in from reference TRBV5-4 and TRBJ2-5): ETGVTQSPTHLIKTRGQQVTLRCSSQSGHNTVSWYQQALGQGPQFIFQYYREEENGRGNFPPRFSGLQFPNYSSELNVNALELDDSALYLCASSLGTSPVQETQYFGPGTRLLVL.

This chain links TRBV30 with TRBJ1-1; 8 positions agree with TRBD1. In germline, CDR1 is GTSNPN, CDR2 SVGIG (reference sequence). The CDR3 contains 14 residues. Trimming took 1 base from V and 5 from J; bases not matched to a gene: 6. The CDR3 spells CAWSATDRETEAFF. Here the CDR3 DNA reads TGTGCCTGGAGTGCTACGGACAGGGAAACTGAAGCTTTCTTT.